This paragraph covers one TCR beta chain sequence. Its antigen is not identified. This sample is drawn from a study of cytomegalovirus exposure and HLA in healthy donors. The study ran its PCR with 60 Vbeta and 13 Jbeta primers. Generated by immunoSEQ multiplex PCR, the TCRdb table keeps only in-frame clones and is missing some. Of 200,000 to 250,000 clones listed, less than 85% are singletons. The CDR3 spans 15 residues. In germline, CDR1 is MNHNS, CDR2 SASEGT. Losses at the gene ends were 0 bases for V and 4 bases for J; bases not matched to a gene: 3. Study findings and constraints: Rarity marked most TCR sequences, yet some public TCRs occurred in many donors. Common viral pathogens seemed, in a later analysis, to connect with several of the most significant clusters. Apparent HLA restriction characterized most CMV-associated TCR beta chains in a later analysis.

This chain links TRBV6-1 with TRBJ1-2; TRBD1 matches 9 bases. Sequenced: PBMCs. This sequence was found in a man aged 18 to 30 in good health and CMV-seronegative. CDR3 loop: CASSEAGTGTYGYTF. The CDR3 DNA is TGTGCCAGCAGTGAAGCTGGGACAGGGACCTATGGCTACACCTTC.